What follows are 32 T cell receptor beta chains derived from one specimen sequenced in a study of T cells in Graves' hyperthyroidism and ophthalmopathy. Researchers amplified the TCR beta CDR3 regions from RNA transcripts. Primed by the HTBI set, a first-round RT-PCR was run on the TCR CDR3. TCRdb re-analysed the multiplex PCR reads in MiXCR, keeping a single row per CDR3 protein. The table includes about 480,000 distinct CDR3 sequences, approximately 22% detected once. The sequencing input was blood. Receptor source: a woman aged 70 to 79 with Graves' ophthalmopathy.

The chain has TRBV10-2 and TRBJ1-6; no clear D gene. The CDR3 runs to 13 residues. The V and J ends lost 11 bases and 7 bases respectively, with 15 bases between them. CDR1 is WSHSY, CDR2 SAAADI, per germline. This CDR3 reads CAVNAEHNSPLHF. In nucleotides, the CDR3 is TGCGCCGTAAACGCGGAGCACAATTCACCCCTCCACTTT.

In its sample, this clonotype was seen a few times. The chain employs TRBV3-1 and TRBJ2-7; TRBD2 is a possible D gene (6 bases). Looked up from germline, CDR1 is LGHDT and CDR2 is YNNKEL (reference sequence). This CDR3 comprises 14 residues. Trimming stripped 2 bases from V and 4 bases from J, with 12 bases between. The CDR3 DNA is TGTGCCAGCAGCCAATGGCGGGATAAGTACGAGCAGTACTTC. Translated: CASSQWRDKYEQYF.

This clonotype was counted a few times. The chain carries TRBV12-3 or TRBV12-4 and TRBJ1-6; no clear D gene. CDR3 length: 11 residues. V gave up 3 bases and J gave up 6 bases, with 0 bases separating them. The DNA for the CDR3 is TGTGCCAGCAGTTTTAATTCACCCCTCCACTTT. Its protein is CASSFNSPLHF.

A few counts support this clonotype. The rearrangement joins TRBV29-1 to TRBJ1-2; D remains unclear. The length of the CDR3 is 12 residues. V was cut by 7 bases and J by 1 base, with 10 bases left in between. The germline V gene encodes CDR1 SQVTM and CDR2 ANQGSEA. Here the CDR3 reads CSAAHGNYGYTF. DNA for the CDR3: TGCAGCGCTGCGCATGGTAACTATGGCTACACCTTC.

This clonotype was recorded at least ten times. This chain joins TRBV15 and TRBJ1-1, with 8 bases matching TRBD1. CDR3 length: 14 amino acids. Germline CDR1 is LNHNV and CDR2 is YYDKDF (reference sequence). V was pared by 8 bases and J by 3 bases, with 8 bases of the junction left unmatched. The CDR3 is CATLIDRGYTEAFF. CDR3 DNA sequence: TGTGCCACCCTCATCGACAGGGGCTACACTGAAGCTTTCTTT.

This clonotype has only a few counts. Relative to the germline gene, one junction end is altered; a read error may explain this. The J gene is TRBJ2-2, the V gene TRBV7-7, with D unclear. CDR3 length equals 15 residues. Germline V lookup: CDR1 SSHAT, CDR2 FNYEAQ (reference sequence). This CDR3 reads CASSSNWGNTGELFF. In DNA, the CDR3 is TGTGCTAGCAGTTCCAACTGGGGGAACACCGGGGAGCTGTTTTTT. The full variable domain, in which reference TRBV7-7 and TRBJ2-2 provide the parts outside the CDR3, is GAGVSQSPRYKVTKRGQDVTLRCDPISSHATLYWYQQALGQGPEFLTYFNYEAQPDKSGLPSDRFSAERPEGSISTLTIQRTEQRDSAMYRCASSSNWGNTGELFFGEGSRLTVL.

This clonotype was seen more than once but under ten times. The chain couples TRBV6-2 or TRBV6-3 to TRBJ1-6; no clear D. The V end was cut by 5 bases, the J end by 2 bases, with 10 bases between. CDR3 length: 15 amino acids. Looked up from germline, CDR1 is MNHEY and CDR2 is SVGEGT. The CDR3 DNA reads as TGTGCCAGCAGTCATCGGGGAACCTATAATTCACCCCTCCACTTT. Amino acids: CASSHRGTYNSPLHF.

This clonotype came up many times. This chain joins TRBV28 and TRBJ2-2, with 9 bases aligning to TRBD1. CDR3 size: 15 residues. V was clipped by 5 bases and J by 7 bases; unmatched bases: 8. The germline V gene has CDR1 MDHEN and CDR2 SYDVKM. The CDR3 DNA sequence: TGTGCCAGCAGTGCACAGGGGGCGCCCCACGGGGAGCTGTTTTTT. It translates to CASSAQGAPHGELFF.

There are many counts of this clonotype. The rearrangement uses TRBV2 and TRBJ2-5, with 10 bases fitting TRBD1. The junction had 5 bases not matched to a gene; V was cut back by 4 bases and J by 6 bases. In germline, CDR1 is SNHLY, CDR2 FYNNEI. CDR3 length: 14 residues. The CDR3 protein is CASSVDRGMKTQYF. The CDR3 region has the DNA TGTGCCAGCAGTGTGGACAGGGGGATGAAGACCCAGTACTTC.

This clonotype has at least ten counts. CDR3 bases: TGTGCCAGCAAAGCCGACCTCCCTAATAATTCACCCCTCCACTTT. Translation gives CASKADLPNNSPLHF. The rearrangement joins TRBV2 to TRBJ1-6, with D uncertain. Trimming cost V 7 bases and J 5 bases, with 15 bases left between them. The germline V gene has CDR1 SNHLY and CDR2 FYNNEI. The CDR3 has 15 amino acids.

The chain has TRBV6-2 or TRBV6-3 and TRBJ2-3, with TRBD2 matching 11 bases. V was clipped by 10 bases and J by 5 bases; unmatched bases: 14. Germline V gene sequence: CDR1 MNHEY, CDR2 SVGEGT. This CDR3 has 16 amino acids. The CDR3 is CAIMGILAGVVDTQYF. DNA of the CDR3: TGTGCCATCATGGGTATACTAGCGGGAGTTGTAGATACGCAGTATTTT.

The gene calls are TRBV6-5 and TRBJ2-1, with 9 nucleotides matching TRBD2. Germline assignment: CDR1 MNHEY and CDR2 SVGAGI. V was pared by 0 bases and J by 14 bases, with 8 bases of the junction left unmatched. The CDR3 extends over 14 amino acids. The CDR3 protein is CASSYSLAGEGKFF. The DNA for the CDR3 is TGTGCCAGCAGTTACTCATTAGCGGGAGAAGGGAAGTTCTTC.

The chain has TRBV6-5 and TRBJ1-4; 7 nucleotides align to TRBD1. This CDR3 is 17 amino acids long. With V trimmed by 0 bases and J by 7 bases, 11 bases remained unmatched. Germline V lookup: CDR1 MNHEY, CDR2 SVGAGI. The CDR3 bases are TGTGCCAGCAGTTACTCCGGCAAACAGGGGAGGAGTGAAAAACTGTTTTTT. It translates to CASSYSGKQGRSEKLFF.

This clonotype was detected only a few times. The rearrangement joins TRBV5-1 to TRBJ1-1; D might be TRBD1 (5 bases). V shed 1 base and J shed 2 bases, with 12 bases lying between them. This CDR3 contains 15 residues. The germline CDR1 and CDR2 sequences are SGHRS and YFSETQ. The CDR3 sequence is CASSLPSDSNTEAFF. The CDR3, as DNA: TGCGCCAGCAGCTTGCCTTCTGACAGCAACACTGAAGCTTTCTTT. Combining the CDR3 with reference TRBV5-1 and TRBJ1-1 gives the whole variable domain KAGVTQTPRYLIKTRGQQVTLSCSPISGHRSVSWYQQTPGQGLQFLFEYFSETQRNKGNFPGRFSGRQFSNSRSEMNVSTLELGDSALYLCASSLPSDSNTEAFFGQGTRLTVV.

The gene calls are TRBV12-3 or TRBV12-4 and TRBJ2-7; 9 bases match TRBD2. This CDR3 region has 14 residues. V dropped 6 bases and J dropped 7; count of bases not matched to a gene: 10. CDR3 nucleotide sequence: TGTGCCAGCAGCCCTGGGGGCGGACTAGCGGAGCAGTACTTC. Amino acid sequence: CASSPGGGLAEQYF.

The rearrangement links TRBV19 to TRBJ1-1, with 8 bases lining up with TRBD1. The CDR3 is made up of 17 amino acids. Germline loops: CDR1 LNHDA, CDR2 SQIVND (reference sequence). Trimming removed 3 bases from V and 5 bases from J; junction bases left unmatched: 14. The CDR3 spells CASSMYRTGNFETEAFF. CDR3 bases: TGTGCCAGTAGTATGTATCGGACAGGGAATTTTGAAACTGAAGCTTTCTTT.

The chain carries TRBV19 and TRBJ1-1; 9 bases are a match to TRBD1. The CDR3 runs to 15 residues. The V and J ends lost 6 bases and 5 bases, in that order; junction bases with no gene match: 10. Germline values: CDR1 LNHDA, CDR2 SQIVND (reference sequence). This CDR3 reads CASSMQTGTGTEAFF. CDR3 DNA: TGTGCCAGTAGCATGCAGACCGGGACAGGGACTGAAGCTTTCTTT.

This clonotype was recorded a few times. This sequence joins TRBV5-6 and TRBJ1-2, with D possibly matching TRBD1 (5 bases). This CDR3 contains 14 residues. The germline CDR1 and CDR2 sequences are SGHDT and YYEEEE. Trimming removed 4 bases at V and 4 bases at J, with 14 bases between. CDR3 nucleotides: TGTGCCAGCAGCCCGTCGGGGCAACCCTATGGCTACACCTTC. This codes for CASSPSGQPYGYTF.

This clonotype has at least ten counts. V and J are TRBV7-6 and TRBJ2-7; 11 bases align to TRBD2. V lost 5 bases to trimming and J lost 4 bases; unmatched junction nucleotides: 10. This CDR3 is 16 amino acids long. Germline values: CDR1 SGHVS, CDR2 FNYEAQ. In DNA form, the CDR3 reads TGTGCCAGCAGCCCATACGAGGGACTAGCGGCATACGAGCAGTACTTC. This codes for CASSPYEGLAAYEQYF.

V is TRBV15 and J is TRBJ1-2; 7 bases agree with TRBD1. The trim removed 0 bases at V and 7 bases at J, leaving 14 bases unmatched. Germline V gene sequence: CDR1 LNHNV, CDR2 YYDKDF (reference sequence). The CDR3 runs 17 residues. CDR3 bases: TGTGCCACCAGCAGAGATTCAGGGATAAAGGGGGCGCGTGGCTACACCTTC. Residues: CATSRDSGIKGARGYTF.

The chain combines TRBV7-9 with TRBJ1-2; TRBD1 is a possible D gene (5 bases). This CDR3 comprises 12 residues. V was clipped by 5 bases and J by 5 bases, with 9 bases between them. The germline gives CDR1 SEHNR, CDR2 FQNEAQ (reference sequence). Written as DNA, the CDR3 is TGTGCCAGCAGCCGGGACCGTTATGGCTACACCTTC. This gives the protein CASSRDRYGYTF. Combining the CDR3 with reference TRBV7-9 and TRBJ1-2 gives the whole variable domain DTGVSQNPRHKITKRGQNVTFRCDPISEHNRLYWYRQTLGQGPEFLTYFQNEAQLEKSRLLSDRFSAERPKGSFSTLEIQRTEQGDSAMYLCASSRDRYGYTFGSGTRLTVV.

The V gene is TRBV2, the J gene TRBJ2-1; no definite D call. Trimming left V 6 bases short and J 2 bases short, with 11 bases between. The CDR3 spans 14 residues. From germline, CDR1 is SNHLY and CDR2 FYNNEI. The CDR3 region is CASRGGVPYNEQFF. Written as DNA, the CDR3 is TGTGCCAGCAGGGGTGGGGTTCCCTACAATGAGCAGTTCTTC. The whole variable domain, filled in from reference TRBV2 and TRBJ2-1, reads EPEVTQTPSHQVTQMGQEVILRCVPISNHLYFYWYRQILGQKVEFLVSFYNNEISEKSEIFDDQFSVERPDGSNFTLKIRSTKLEDSAMYFCASRGGVPYNEQFFGPGTRLTVL.

The sample holds a few counts of this clonotype. The chain joins TRBV12-5 to TRBJ2-6; D is possibly TRBD1 (6 bases). The V gene's germline CDR1 is LGHNT and CDR2 FRNRAP. Trimming stripped 7 bases from V and 0 bases from J, with 10 bases between. The CDR3 runs 15 residues. DNA for the CDR3: TGTGCTAGTGCTACAGGGAGCTCTGGGGCCAACGTCCTGACTTTC. Residues: CASATGSSGANVLTF.

This clonotype was seen only a few times. This rearrangement joins TRBV6-5 to TRBJ2-7; no clear D gene. Trimming stripped 0 bases from V and 3 bases from J, with 12 bases between. The CDR3 extends over 15 amino acids. From germline, CDR1 is MNHEY and CDR2 SVGAGI. CDR3 region: CASSYSRDENYEQYF. The DNA for the CDR3 is TGTGCCAGCAGTTACTCAAGGGATGAAAACTACGAGCAGTACTTC.

The J gene is TRBJ2-7, the V gene TRBV5-1, with no clear D. This CDR3 spans 15 amino acids. Germline-derived CDR1 and CDR2 are SGHRS and YFSETQ. V lost 0 bases to trimming and J lost 0 bases, with 10 bases between them. The CDR3 is CASSLASAASYEQYF. As DNA, the CDR3 is TGCGCCAGCAGCTTGGCCTCGGCGGCCTCCTACGAGCAGTACTTC.

The V call is TRBV18, the J call TRBJ2-5, with 9 bases aligning to TRBD2. Germline loops: CDR1 KGHSH, CDR2 LQKENI. This CDR3 spans 14 amino acids. V lost 6 bases to trimming and J lost 3 bases; unmatched junction nucleotides: 5. In DNA form, the CDR3 reads TGTGCCAGCTCCGTGGGACTAGCTAAAGAGACCCAGTACTTC. Its translation is CASSVGLAKETQYF.

This clonotype came up many times. The chain joins TRBV6-1 to TRBJ2-1; D is possibly TRBD2 (5 bases). V was shortened by 8 bases and J by 3 bases, with 17 bases between the two germline ends. CDR3 length: 15 amino acids. From germline, CDR1 is MNHNS and CDR2 SASEGT. The CDR3 DNA is TGTGCCAGCTCTGACCAGGACTGGGACTACAATGAGCAGTTCTTC. It yields the protein CASSDQDWDYNEQFF.

This clonotype was recorded a few times. The chain recombines TRBV29-1 with TRBJ2-7, with D unresolved. Germline values: CDR1 SQVTM, CDR2 ANQGSEA. Trimming took 5 bases from V and 1 from J, leaving 9 bases between them. CDR3 length equals 12 residues. The CDR3 DNA reads TGCAGCGTTAGTAAAGGGTCCTACGAGCAGTACTTC. Amino acids: CSVSKGSYEQYF.

CDR3 sequence reads: CASSSTGGYEQYF. The CDR3 DNA is TGTGCCAGCAGCTCGACAGGGGGCTACGAGCAGTACTTC. The chain combines TRBV7-8 with TRBJ2-7; TRBD1 aligns across 9 bases. This CDR3 is built from 13 residues. The J segment lost 3 bases and the V segment lost 4 bases, leaving 1 base of the junction unmatched. Germline V CDR1 and CDR2: SGHVS, FQNEAQ.

This clonotype appeared many times. The V gene is TRBV7-3, the J gene TRBJ2-3, with D hard to call. The CDR3 is 15 amino acids. The germline V and J ends were trimmed by 1 base and 1 base, with 9 bases remaining between them. The germline CDR1 and CDR2 sequences are SGHTA and FQGTGA. CDR3 amino acids: CASSLNSRGTDTQYF. The CDR3 coding sequence is TGTGCCAGCAGCTTAAATTCACGGGGCACAGATACGCAGTATTTT.

There are a few counts of this clonotype. The chain employs TRBV20-1 and TRBJ1-1, with a weak D call TRBD1 (6 bases). The V gene lost 1 base and the J gene lost 3 bases, with 9 bases spanning the gap. CDR1 is DFQATT and CDR2 is SNEGSKA in the germline V gene (reference sequence). CDR3 length equals 13 residues. CDR3 region: CSARVQGYTEAFF. The CDR3 nucleotides are TGCAGTGCTAGAGTGCAGGGGTACACTGAAGCTTTCTTT.

The sample holds a few counts of this clonotype. This chain connects TRBV20-1 to TRBJ1-1; D call uncertain. CDR1 is DFQATT, CDR2 SNEGSKA, per germline (reference sequence). Trimming left V 1 base short and J 1 base short, with 7 bases between. This CDR3 is built from 13 residues. CDR3 bases: TGCAGTGCTAGAGGAACAGCGAACACTGAAGCTTTCTTT. Translation: CSARGTANTEAFF.